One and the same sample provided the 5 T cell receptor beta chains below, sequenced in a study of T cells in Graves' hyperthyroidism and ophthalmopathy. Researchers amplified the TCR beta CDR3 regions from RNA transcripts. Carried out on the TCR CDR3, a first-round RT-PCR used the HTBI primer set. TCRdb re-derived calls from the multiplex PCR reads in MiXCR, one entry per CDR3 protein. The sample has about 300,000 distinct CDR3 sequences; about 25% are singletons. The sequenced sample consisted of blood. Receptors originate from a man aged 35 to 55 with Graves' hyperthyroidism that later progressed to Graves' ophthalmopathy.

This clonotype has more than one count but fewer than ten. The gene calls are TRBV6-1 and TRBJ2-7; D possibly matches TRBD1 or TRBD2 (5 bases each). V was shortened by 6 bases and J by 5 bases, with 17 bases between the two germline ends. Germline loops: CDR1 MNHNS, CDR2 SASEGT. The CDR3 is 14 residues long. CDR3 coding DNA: TGTGCCAGCAGGGCCCGTGGGGCGGGTCACGAGCAGTACTTC. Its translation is CASRARGAGHEQYF.

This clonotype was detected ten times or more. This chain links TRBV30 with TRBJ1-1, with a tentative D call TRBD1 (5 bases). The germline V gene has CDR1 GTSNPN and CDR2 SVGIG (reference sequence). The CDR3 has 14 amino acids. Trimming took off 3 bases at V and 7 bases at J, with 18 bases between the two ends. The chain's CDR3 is CAWRPGPYSGEAFF. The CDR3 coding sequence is TGTGCCTGGAGGCCGGGACCCTATAGTGGTGAAGCTTTCTTT.

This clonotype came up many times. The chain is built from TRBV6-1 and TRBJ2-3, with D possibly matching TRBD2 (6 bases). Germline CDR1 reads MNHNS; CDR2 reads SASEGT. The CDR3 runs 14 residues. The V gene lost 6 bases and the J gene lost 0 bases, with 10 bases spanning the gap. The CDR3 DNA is TGTGCCAGCAGCTTGGGACTCAGCACAGATACGCAGTATTTT. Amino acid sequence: CASSLGLSTDTQYF.

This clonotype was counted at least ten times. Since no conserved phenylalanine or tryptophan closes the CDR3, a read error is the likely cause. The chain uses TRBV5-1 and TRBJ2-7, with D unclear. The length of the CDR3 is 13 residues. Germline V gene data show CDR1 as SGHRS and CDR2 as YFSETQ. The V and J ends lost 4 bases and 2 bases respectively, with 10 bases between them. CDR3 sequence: CASSLLPAYEQYL. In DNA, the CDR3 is TGCGCCAGCAGCCTTTTACCGGCCTACGAGCAGTACCTC.

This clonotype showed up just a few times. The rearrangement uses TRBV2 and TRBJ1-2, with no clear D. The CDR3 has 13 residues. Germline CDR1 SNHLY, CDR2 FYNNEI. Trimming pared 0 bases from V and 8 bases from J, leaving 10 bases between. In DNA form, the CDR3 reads TGTGCCAGCAGTGAAGCGGGGTTCGGGGGCTACACCTTC. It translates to CASSEAGFGGYTF. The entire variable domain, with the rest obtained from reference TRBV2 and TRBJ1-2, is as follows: EPEVTQTPSHQVTQMGQEVILRCVPISNHLYFYWYRQILGQKVEFLVSFYNNEISEKSEIFDDQFSVERPDGSNFTLKIRSTKLEDSAMYFCASSEAGFGGYTFGSGTRLTVV.